Each of the 25 T cell receptor beta chains below was sequenced from the same sample in a study of Ad26.COV2.S vaccination and SARS-CoV-2 variants. Treatment indicated: about 20 received Ad26.COV2.S at low or high dose, single or two shots; 5 received placebo; per-sample allocation not given. Day 63 after the first injection of vaccine or placebo was the sampling time. Generated by immunoSEQ multiplex PCR, the TCRdb table keeps only in-frame clones and is missing some. Counted here are about 350,000 clones, 75% to 90% occurring once; the ten biggest clones make up roughly 10%. Sequenced material: peripheral blood, taken in a trial of Ad26.COV2.S vaccine versus placebo. These receptors all stem from a person aged 18-65 years who received the Ad26.COV2.S COVID-19 vaccine or a placebo.

The genes are TRBV5-5 and TRBJ2-7; D might be TRBD1 (6 bases). The CDR3 is 12 residues long. Germline CDR1 and CDR2: SGHKS and YYEKEE (reference sequence). V lost 4 bases and J 3 bases, leaving 8 bases between the germline ends. DNA for the CDR3: TGTGCCAGCAGCGCGACAGGCTACGAGCAGTACTTC. It translates to CASSATGYEQYF.

The CDR3 protein is CASRMGTFQETQYF. For the CDR3, the DNA is TGCGCCAGCAGGATGGGGACATTCCAAGAGACCCAGTACTTC. V gene TRBV5-1 combines with J gene TRBJ2-5; maybe TRBD1 (6 bases). The CDR3 runs to 14 residues. V was pared by 5 bases and J by 1 base, with 12 bases between. Germline lookup yields CDR1 SGHRS and CDR2 YFSETQ.

The rearrangement uses TRBV28 and TRBJ1-2, with D hard to call. V gave up 7 bases and J gave up 3 bases, with 15 bases separating them. Germline CDR1 MDHEN, CDR2 SYDVKM. The CDR3 runs to 14 residues. CDR3 DNA sequence: TGTGCCAGCAATTCCCCCGGTAGGGACTATGGCTACACCTTC. Its protein product is CASNSPGRDYGYTF.

The CDR3 sequence is CASSPLRGEQYF. The CDR3 DNA reads TGTGCCAGCTCACCCCTACGGGGCGAGCAGTACTTC. J is TRBJ2-7 and V is TRBV7-2; tentative D call: TRBD2 (5 bases). Per the germline V gene, CDR1 is SGHTA and CDR2 is FQGNSA. Trimming stripped 8 bases from V and 6 bases from J, with 14 bases between. The CDR3 length is 12 residues.

This clone was seen just once. CDR3 nucleotide sequence: TGCGCCAGCAGCTTGGTCGGCGGGGGGTCGGATACGCAGTATTTT. This encodes CASSLVGGGSDTQYF. The genes are TRBV5-1 and TRBJ2-3; 8 bases are shared with TRBD2. CDR3 length equals 15 residues. Trimming at V came to 0 bases and at J to 6 bases, leaving 6 bases not matched to a gene. Germline V gives CDR1 SGHRS, CDR2 YFSETQ.

The gene calls are TRBV27 and TRBJ1-6; tentative D call: TRBD1 (5 bases). Trimming left V 7 bases short and J 10 bases short, with 17 bases between. This CDR3 contains 14 residues. Germline assignment: CDR1 MNHEY and CDR2 SMNVEV (reference sequence). CDR3 sequence reads: CASKVFVQGSPLHF. DNA for the CDR3: TGTGCCAGCAAGGTGTTCGTGCAGGGCTCACCCCTCCACTTT.

J is TRBJ2-7 and V is TRBV11-2, with 7 bases that match TRBD2. Losses at the gene ends were 4 bases for V and 5 bases for J; bases not matched to a gene: 11. Per the germline V gene, CDR1 is SGHAT and CDR2 is FQNNGV. CDR3 length: 15 amino acids. The CDR3 loop reads CASSWGGGEEDEQYF. CDR3 sequence (DNA): TGTGCCAGCAGCTGGGGCGGGGGAGAGGAGGACGAGCAGTACTTC. The full variable domain, its missing parts supplied by reference TRBV11-2 and TRBJ2-7, is EAGVAQSPRYKIIEKRQSVAFWCNPISGHATLYWYQQILGQGPKLLIQFQNNGVVDDSQLPKDRFSAERLKGVDSTLKIQPAKLEDSAVYLCASSWGGGEEDEQYFGPGTRLTVT.

The chain combines TRBV28 with TRBJ1-1, with a tentative D call TRBD1 (5 bases). In germline, CDR1 is MDHEN, CDR2 SYDVKM. This CDR3 spans 19 amino acids. Deletions cut 5 bases from V and 3 bases from J, with 28 bases between. Here the CDR3 DNA reads TGTGCCAGCAGTCAGAGACAGACTAAAAAGATTTACTGGGACACTGAAGCTTTCTTT. It is translated as CASSQRQTKKIYWDTEAFF.

V usage is TRBV13 and J usage is TRBJ1-2; D gene unclear. In germline, CDR1 is PRHDT, CDR2 FYEKMQ (reference sequence). V gave up 1 base and J gave up 4 bases, with 13 bases separating them. The CDR3 consists of 15 residues. Here the CDR3 DNA reads TGTGCCAGCAGCTTAGAAGGGAGCCCCCTCTATGGCTACACCTTC. Translating gives CASSLEGSPLYGYTF.

In its sample, this clone was seen once. This chain uses TRBV9 with TRBJ2-5; no clear D. The CDR3 totals 14 residues. In germline, CDR1 is SGDLS, CDR2 YYNGEE. V shed 0 bases and J shed 0 bases, with 6 bases lying between them. The CDR3 nucleotides read TGTGCCAGCAGCGTAGACGGCAACCAAGAGACCCAGTACTTC. This sequence encodes CASSVDGNQETQYF.

V usage is TRBV4-1 and J usage is TRBJ1-4, with unresolved D. V was pared by 0 bases and J by 6 bases, with 11 bases between. CDR1 and CDR2 from the germline V gene are MGHRA and YSYEKL. This CDR3 is 15 amino acids long. The CDR3 DNA sequence: TGCGCCAGCAGCCAAGAAGGAAGACGGGATGAAAAACTGTTTTTT. It translates to CASSQEGRRDEKLFF.

This chain connects TRBV10-2 to TRBJ1-1; 7 positions match TRBD1. Losses at the gene ends were 8 bases for V and 4 bases for J; bases not matched to a gene: 1. Germline V gives CDR1 WSHSY, CDR2 SAAADI. The CDR3 is made up of 11 amino acids. CDR3 sequence reads: CASQGGTEAFF. The CDR3 DNA reads TGCGCCAGCCAGGGGGGCACTGAAGCTTTCTTT.

The chain couples TRBV5-1 to TRBJ1-4; no definite D call. This CDR3 is 13 amino acids long. Looked up from germline, CDR1 is SGHRS and CDR2 is YFSETQ. Trimming took 0 bases from V and 8 from J, leaving 8 bases between them. The CDR3: CASSLGGGEKLFF. The CDR3, as DNA: TGCGCCAGCAGCTTGGGTGGCGGGGAAAAACTGTTTTTT.

The chain couples TRBV19 to TRBJ2-7; the match to TRBD1 covers 11 bases. Germline V gives CDR1 LNHDA, CDR2 SQIVND (reference sequence). The CDR3 runs 16 residues. The trim removed 3 bases at V and 2 bases at J, leaving 6 bases unmatched. DNA for the CDR3: TGTGCCAGTAGTATTCCTCGGGACAGGGGGACCTACGAGCAGTACTTC. It yields the protein CASSIPRDRGTYEQYF.

This clone has more than one count but fewer than ten. The CDR3 DNA sequence: TGTGCCAGCAGCGTAGACGGCCGGTCCAATCAGCCCCAGCATTTT. This gives the protein CASSVDGRSNQPQHF. The chain is built from TRBV9 and TRBJ1-5; D uncertain. The germline V and J ends were trimmed by 0 bases and 3 bases, with 10 bases remaining between them. The CDR3 is made up of 15 amino acids. Germline loops: CDR1 SGDLS, CDR2 YYNGEE.

J is TRBJ2-3 and V is TRBV5-6; 9 positions agree with TRBD2. The CDR3 consists of 16 residues. The germline V gene encodes CDR1 SGHDT and CDR2 YYEEEE. Trimming at V came to 1 base and at J to 2 bases, leaving 5 bases not matched to a gene. Here the CDR3 reads CASSLSTSGPTDTQYF. The CDR3 nucleotides read TGTGCCAGCAGCTTGTCGACTAGCGGCCCCACAGATACGCAGTATTTT.

CDR3: CASSIVVGGSNSAGELFF. The CDR3 DNA follows: TGTGCCAGTAGTATAGTGGTAGGAGGGTCCAACAGCGCCGGGGAGCTGTTTTTT. The chain uses TRBV19 and TRBJ2-2, with D perhaps TRBD2 (6 bases). The CDR3 extends over 18 amino acids. The V end was cut by 1 base, the J end by 6 bases, with 21 bases between. In germline, CDR1 is LNHDA, CDR2 SQIVND (reference sequence).

The chain employs TRBV18 and TRBJ2-2; D is undetermined. This CDR3 is built from 13 residues. The ends were cut back, 3 bases at V and 1 base at J, with 3 bases in the middle. Germline CDR1 is KGHSH and CDR2 is LQKENI. CDR3 DNA: TGTGCCAGCTCACCGGAGAACACCGGGGAGCTGTTTTTT. Amino acid sequence: CASSPENTGELFF.

This clone was picked up a small number of times. The V call is TRBV19, the J call TRBJ2-2; 11 bases line up with TRBD2. Germline CDR1 LNHDA, CDR2 SQIVND (reference sequence). Germline trimming cut 6 bases from V and 4 bases from J; bases unmatched to any gene: 13. The CDR3 sequence is 18 residues long. CDR3 sequence reads: CASRKPGLAALSTGELFF. The CDR3 DNA sequence: TGTGCCAGTAGGAAACCGGGACTAGCGGCCTTGTCCACCGGGGAGCTGTTTTTT.

The rearrangement links TRBV5-1 to TRBJ2-1; maybe TRBD1 (5 bases). With 0 bases removed from V and 0 bases from J, the gap between germline ends came to 7 bases. The CDR3 runs 15 residues. CDR1 and CDR2 from the germline V gene are SGHRS and YFSETQ. For the CDR3, the DNA is TGCGCCAGCAGCTTGGACAGGAGCTCCTACAATGAGCAGTTCTTC. Its translation is CASSLDRSSYNEQFF.

The chain recombines TRBV11-3 with TRBJ2-3; D possibly corresponds to TRBD1 (5 bases). The CDR3 is 13 amino acids. Trimming cost V 8 bases and J 3 bases, with 12 bases left between them. Germline CDR1 reads SGHNT; CDR2 reads YENEEA. The CDR3 protein is CASGKGRTDTQYF. The CDR3 DNA reads as TGTGCCAGCGGAAAGGGGCGGACAGATACGCAGTATTTT.

The chain has TRBV4-1 and TRBJ2-3; 9 bases map to TRBD2. CDR1 is MGHRA, CDR2 YSYEKL, per germline. The length of the CDR3 is 16 residues. The V and J ends lost 0 bases and 3 bases, in that order; junction bases with no gene match: 4. CDR3 coding DNA: TGCGCCAGCAGCCAAGATAGCGGACTAGCGACAGATACGCAGTATTTT. Its translation: CASSQDSGLATDTQYF.

The rearrangement joins TRBV7-9 to TRBJ1-6; D ambiguous. The CDR3 sequence is 18 residues long. V was trimmed by 0 bases and J by 4 bases, leaving 16 bases between them. Germline V gene sequence: CDR1 SEHNR, CDR2 FQNEAQ (reference sequence). The CDR3 region is CASSLARPGSAYNSPLHF. CDR3 sequence (DNA): TGTGCCAGCAGCTTAGCCCGCCCCGGGTCAGCTTATAATTCACCCCTCCACTTT.

The chain is built from TRBV7-2 and TRBJ2-2, with unresolved D. The CDR3 runs to 12 residues. V dropped 3 bases and J dropped 7 bases, with 6 bases sitting between them. Germline values: CDR1 SGHTA, CDR2 FQGNSA. CDR3 sequence (DNA): TGTGCCAGCAGCTTTCGTAACGGGGAGCTGTTTTTT. Encoded protein: CASSFRNGELFF.

This clone was picked up one time. The gene calls are TRBV18 and TRBJ1-6, with D hard to call. The germline V gene encodes CDR1 KGHSH and CDR2 LQKENI. The CDR3 spans 15 residues. Trimming removed 4 bases at V and 8 bases at J, with 15 bases between. CDR3 DNA sequence: TGTGCCAGCTCACGATTACCTGGGAGGGATTCACCCCTCCACTTT. Translating it yields CASSRLPGRDSPLHF.